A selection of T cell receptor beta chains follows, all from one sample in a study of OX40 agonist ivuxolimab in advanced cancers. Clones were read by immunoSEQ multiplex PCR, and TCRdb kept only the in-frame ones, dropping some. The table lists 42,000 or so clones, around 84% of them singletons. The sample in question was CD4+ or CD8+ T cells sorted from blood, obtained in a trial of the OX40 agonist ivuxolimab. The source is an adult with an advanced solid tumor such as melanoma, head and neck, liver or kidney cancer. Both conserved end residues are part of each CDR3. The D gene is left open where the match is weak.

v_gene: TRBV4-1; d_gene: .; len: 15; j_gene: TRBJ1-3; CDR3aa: CASSEGLLSGNTIYF
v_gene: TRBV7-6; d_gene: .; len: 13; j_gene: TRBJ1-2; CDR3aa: CASSPGGWEGYTF
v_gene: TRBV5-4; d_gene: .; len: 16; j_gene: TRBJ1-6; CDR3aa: CASSLAGLGYNSPLHF
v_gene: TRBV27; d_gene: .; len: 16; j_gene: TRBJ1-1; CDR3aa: CASSLVPGRENTEAFF
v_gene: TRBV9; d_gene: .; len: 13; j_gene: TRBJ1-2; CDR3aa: CASSAMEAYGYTF
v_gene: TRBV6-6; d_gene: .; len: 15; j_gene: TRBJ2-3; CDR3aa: CASSYGATSTDTQYF
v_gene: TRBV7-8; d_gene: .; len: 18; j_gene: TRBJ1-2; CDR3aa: CASSLRGEPGPTVYGYTF
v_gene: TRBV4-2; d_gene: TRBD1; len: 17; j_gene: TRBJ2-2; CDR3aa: CASSQDKGDRGSGELFF
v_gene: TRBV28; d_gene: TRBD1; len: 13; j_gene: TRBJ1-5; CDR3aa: CAGQGGSNQPQHF
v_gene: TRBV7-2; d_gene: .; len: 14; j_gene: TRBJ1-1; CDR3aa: CASSTGPMNTEAFF
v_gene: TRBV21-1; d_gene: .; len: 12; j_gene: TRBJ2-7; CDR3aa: CASSKAGYEQYF
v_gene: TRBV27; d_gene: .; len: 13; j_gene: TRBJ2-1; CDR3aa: CASRPGSYNEQFF
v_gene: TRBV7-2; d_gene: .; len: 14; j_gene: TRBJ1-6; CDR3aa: CASSAQGRNSPLHF
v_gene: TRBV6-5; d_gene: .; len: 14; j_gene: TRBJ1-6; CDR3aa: CASSYSQENSPLHF
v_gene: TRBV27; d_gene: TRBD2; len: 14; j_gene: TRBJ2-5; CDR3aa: CASRPPSGAGAQYF
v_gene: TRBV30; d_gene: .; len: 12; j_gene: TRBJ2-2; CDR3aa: CAWTPGAGELFF
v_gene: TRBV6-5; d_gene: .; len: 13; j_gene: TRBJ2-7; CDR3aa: CASSYSNTYEQYF
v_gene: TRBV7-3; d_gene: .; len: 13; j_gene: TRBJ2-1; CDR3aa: CASSLNPYNEQFF
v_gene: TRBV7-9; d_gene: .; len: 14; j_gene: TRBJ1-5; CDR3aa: CASSGGGARQPQHF
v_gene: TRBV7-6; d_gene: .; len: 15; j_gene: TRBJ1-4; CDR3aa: CASSSRGPGAEKLFF
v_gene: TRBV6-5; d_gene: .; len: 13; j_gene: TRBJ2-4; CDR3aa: CASSYGSKNIQYF
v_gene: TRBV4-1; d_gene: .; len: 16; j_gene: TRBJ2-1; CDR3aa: CASSQDGQGHRDWEFF
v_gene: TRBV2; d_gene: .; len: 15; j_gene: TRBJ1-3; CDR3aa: CASSLATGSGNTIYF
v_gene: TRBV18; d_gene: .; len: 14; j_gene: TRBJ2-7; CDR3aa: CASSLAGSSYEQYF
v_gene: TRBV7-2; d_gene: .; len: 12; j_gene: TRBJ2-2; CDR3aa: CASSFHPGELFF
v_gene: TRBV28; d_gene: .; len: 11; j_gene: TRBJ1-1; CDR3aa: CASGSWPEAFF